The 23 T cell receptor beta chains in this list originate from one sample, sequenced in a study of vaccination and CD4 T cells after COVID-19. At the Johns Hopkins FTIC core, DNA taken from cultured CD4+ T cells was sequenced by way of the Oncomine TCR Beta short-read assay. Each CDR3 protein gets one entry after TCRdb re-called the PCR reads with MiXCR. The profile covers about 13,000 distinct CDR3 sequences, with around 47% appearing a single time and 24% taken by the ten largest. These receptors have no known antigen. Treatment specified: approximately nine-day PBMC culture with coronavirus spike peptide pools or control peptides (ViraFEST assay). The specimen was CD4+ T cells from blood, cultured in vitro. The receptor source for this set is a human donor who had recovered from COVID-19.

CDR3 loop: CASSQGISETQYF. CDR3 coding DNA: TGCGCCAGCAGCCAAGGGATTTCGGAGACCCAGTACTTC. The rearrangement links TRBV4-1 to TRBJ2-5; D call uncertain. CDR1 is MGHRA, CDR2 YSYEKL, per germline. The V and J ends lost 1 base and 5 bases respectively, with 8 bases between them. The CDR3 contains 13 residues.

The chain couples TRBV4-3 to TRBJ2-2; TRBD2 agrees at 14 bases. Trimming took 4 bases from V and 0 from J; bases not matched to a gene: 7. The CDR3 loop spans 19 amino acids. Looked up from germline, CDR1 is LGHNA and CDR2 is YSLEER. CDR3 residues: CASSRRLAGGPANTGELFF. In DNA, the CDR3 is TGCGCCAGCAGCCGGCGACTAGCGGGAGGGCCGGCGAACACCGGGGAGCTGTTTTTT.

This clonotype was counted a single time. J is TRBJ2-7 and V is TRBV28, with 7 bases matching TRBD2. This CDR3 contains 15 residues. The germline V gene has CDR1 MDHEN and CDR2 SYDVKM. With V trimmed by 7 bases and J by 5 bases, 14 bases remained unmatched. The CDR3 reads CASTGPWAGANEQYF. For the CDR3, the DNA is TGTGCCAGCACGGGTCCCTGGGCGGGAGCGAACGAGCAGTACTTC.

V and J are TRBV11-3 and TRBJ1-1, with D uncertain. Trimming shortened V by 0 bases and J by 1 base, and 6 bases separated the two germline ends. Germline assignment: CDR1 SGHNT and CDR2 YENEEA. The CDR3 is 14 amino acids. In nucleotides, the CDR3 is TGTGCCAGCAGCTTAGACGGACCGAACACTGAAGCTTTCTTT. Its translation is CASSLDGPNTEAFF.

The chain joins TRBV20-1 to TRBJ1-1; D unresolved. The length of the CDR3 is 14 residues. The germline V gene encodes CDR1 DFQATT and CDR2 SNEGSKA (reference sequence). The V end was cut by 3 bases, the J end by 0 bases, with 11 bases between. CDR3 coding DNA: TGCAGTGCTAGTAGGACTAACATGAACACTGAAGCTTTCTTT. Translated: CSASRTNMNTEAFF.

The V gene is TRBV5-4, the J gene TRBJ2-3; possible D gene TRBD2, 5 bases. Per the germline V gene, CDR1 is SGHNT and CDR2 is YYREEE (reference sequence). The CDR3 contains 17 residues. Trimming pared 6 bases from V and 1 base from J, leaving 21 bases between. CDR3 amino acids: CASNIDGDPLGTDTQYF. The CDR3 region has the DNA TGTGCCAGCAATATAGACGGGGATCCCCTCGGCACAGATACGCAGTATTTT.

V is TRBV19 and J is TRBJ1-5; 10 bases agree with TRBD1. The CDR3 runs to 16 residues. Looked up from germline, CDR1 is LNHDA and CDR2 is SQIVND (reference sequence). V shed 1 base, J shed 2 bases, and the junction held 2 bases outside the gene matches. CDR3 sequence reads: CASSIGQGARNQPQHF. CDR3 in DNA: TGTGCCAGTAGTATAGGACAGGGGGCGCGCAATCAGCCCCAGCATTTT.

This clonotype was seen more than once but under ten times. This sequence joins TRBV28 and TRBJ2-4; D might be TRBD2 (5 bases). V gave up 6 bases and J gave up 8 bases, with 14 bases separating them. Germline V gene data show CDR1 as MDHEN and CDR2 as SYDVKM. CDR3 size: 13 residues. This CDR3 is CASRSGLADIQYF. Here the CDR3 DNA reads TGTGCCAGCAGGTCCGGACTCGCCGACATTCAGTACTTC.

This CDR3 is CASRIQGLTGELFF. The CDR3 region has the DNA TGTGCCAGCAGAATACAGGGTCTCACCGGGGAGCTGTTTTTT. The chain carries TRBV12-3 or TRBV12-4 and TRBJ2-2; tentative D call: TRBD1 (6 bases). CDR3 length: 14 residues. V lost 6 bases, J lost 4 bases, and 12 bases lay in between.

The V call is TRBV30, the J call TRBJ1-2; unclear D gene. Germline V gives CDR1 GTSNPN, CDR2 SVGIG (reference sequence). The CDR3 contains 13 residues. The CDR3, as DNA: TGTTCAGCCGGCCCTCGGTGGGACTATGGCTACACCTTC. Its translation: CSAGPRWDYGYTF.

The gene calls are TRBV6-1 and TRBJ1-6; 7 nucleotides align to TRBD1. This CDR3 region has 15 residues. J lost 7 bases, V lost 6 bases, and 9 bases had no gene match. Germline values: CDR1 MNHNS, CDR2 SASEGT. The chain's CDR3 is CASRDTGVGNSPLHF. CDR3 nucleotide sequence: TGTGCCAGCAGGGACACAGGGGTCGGCAATTCACCCCTCCACTTT.

This chain connects TRBV2 to TRBJ2-2; D is possibly TRBD1 or TRBD2 (5 bases each). The germline V gene has CDR1 SNHLY and CDR2 FYNNEI. The germline V and J ends were trimmed by 2 bases and 7 bases, with 8 bases remaining between them. This CDR3 spans 13 amino acids. This chain's CDR3 is CASSEWGIGELFF. CDR3 coding DNA: TGTGCCAGCAGTGAATGGGGGATCGGGGAGCTGTTTTTT.

The chain is built from TRBV28 and TRBJ2-1, with a possible D match to TRBD2 (5 bases). CDR3 length: 13 amino acids. CDR1 is MDHEN and CDR2 is SYDVKM in the germline V gene. V gave up 3 bases and J gave up 7 bases, with 10 bases separating them. CDR3 sequence reads: CASSLRRRNEQFF. In nucleotides, the CDR3 is TGTGCCAGCAGTTTGAGGCGGAGGAATGAGCAGTTCTTC. The full variable domain, completed using reference TRBV28 and TRBJ2-1, is DVKVTQSSRYLVKRTGEKVFLECVQDMDHENMFWYRQDPGLGLRLIYFSYDVKMKEKGDIPEGYSVSREKKERFSLILESASTNQTSMYLCASSLRRRNEQFFGPGTRLTVL.

A single count supports this clonotype. This chain links TRBV20-1 with TRBJ1-5; D is possibly TRBD1 (6 bases). The germline V gene encodes CDR1 DFQATT and CDR2 SNEGSKA (reference sequence). CDR3 length: 20 amino acids. Trimming removed 5 bases at V and 7 bases at J, with 36 bases between. CDR3 protein: CSALGRHLTGPLKFRQPQHF. The CDR3 DNA follows: TGCAGTGCTCTAGGCCGGCATCTAACAGGGCCCCTTAAGTTCAGGCAGCCCCAGCATTTT.

V and J are TRBV28 and TRBJ2-1, with 11 bases that match TRBD2. The CDR3 loop spans 15 amino acids. Trimming at V came to 7 bases and at J to 8 bases, leaving 10 bases not matched to a gene. Per germline, CDR1 MDHEN and CDR2 SYDVKM. The CDR3 region has the DNA TGTGCCAGCATTCATTCAACTAGCGGGAGTTATGAGCAGTTCTTC. It encodes CASIHSTSGSYEQFF. The variable domain in full, with the rest retrieved from reference TRBV28 and TRBJ2-1, is DVKVTQSSRYLVKRTGEKVFLECVQDMDHENMFWYRQDPGLGLRLIYFSYDVKMKEKGDIPEGYSVSREKKERFSLILESASTNQTSMYLCASIHSTSGSYEQFFGPGTRLTVL.

The V and J genes are TRBV6-1 and TRBJ1-5; a weak D match, TRBD1 (6 bases). V was clipped by 7 bases and J by 7 bases, with 17 bases between them. The CDR3 is 14 residues long. Germline V gene data show CDR1 as MNHNS and CDR2 as SASEGT. CDR3 DNA sequence: TGTGCCAGCACCAGACAGGTTGGGGGCCAGCCCCAGCATTTT. Protein: CASTRQVGGQPQHF.

This chain uses TRBV30 with TRBJ2-1; TRBD2 matches 11 bases. The CDR3 has 16 amino acids. J gave up 0 bases and V 8 bases, and 9 bases lay outside the gene matches. The germline V gene encodes CDR1 GTSNPN and CDR2 SVGIG (reference sequence). This chain's CDR3 is CAAWTSGSSSYNEQFF. Written as DNA, the CDR3 is TGTGCCGCATGGACTAGCGGGTCGAGCTCCTACAATGAGCAGTTCTTC. The full variable domain, with the rest looked up from reference TRBV30 and TRBJ2-1, is SQTIHQWPATLVQPVGSPLSLECTVEGTSNPNLYWYRQAAGRGLQLLFYSVGIGQISSEVPQNLSASRPQDRQFILSSKKLLLSDSGFYLCAAWTSGSSSYNEQFFGPGTRLTVL.

The chain joins TRBV20-1 to TRBJ2-1; D gene unclear. Per germline, CDR1 DFQATT and CDR2 SNEGSKA (reference sequence). The CDR3 contains 18 residues. Trimming shortened V by 4 bases and J by 8 bases, and 30 bases separated the two germline ends. This CDR3 is CSANFPSTSAGWLDEQFF. CDR3 DNA sequence: TGCAGTGCTAATTTCCCGTCTACCAGCGCTGGTTGGTTGGATGAGCAGTTCTTC.

V gene TRBV27 combines with J gene TRBJ2-3, with D possibly TRBD2 on 5 matching bases. The ends were cut back, 3 bases at V and 1 base at J, with 17 bases in the middle. Germline V gene data show CDR1 as MNHEY and CDR2 as SMNVEV (reference sequence). The CDR3 runs to 17 residues. The CDR3 loop reads CASSFEPSGRGTDTQYF. As DNA, the CDR3 is TGTGCCAGCAGTTTCGAGCCGTCGGGGAGAGGCACAGATACGCAGTATTTT.

This clonotype was counted a few times. The chain joins TRBV7-9 to TRBJ2-1; D may match TRBD1 or TRBD2 (9 bases each). The CDR3 has 18 residues. Per germline, CDR1 SEHNR and CDR2 FQNEAQ (reference sequence). V gave up 2 bases and J gave up 4 bases, with 21 bases separating them. The CDR3, as DNA: TGTGCCAGCAGCTTACCGGCGGGAGGGACAGGGTATTACAATGAGCAGTTCTTC. It specifies CASSLPAGGTGYYNEQFF. Together with reference TRBV7-9 and TRBJ2-1, the CDR3 gives the full variable domain: DTGVSQNPRHKITKRGQNVTFRCDPISEHNRLYWYRQTLGQGPEFLTYFQNEAQLEKSRLLSDRFSAERPKGSFSTLEIQRTEQGDSAMYLCASSLPAGGTGYYNEQFFGPGTRLTVL.

The rearrangement links TRBV20-1 to TRBJ2-7; D might be TRBD1 or TRBD2, each matching 5 bases. Trimming took off 1 base at V and 4 bases at J, with 14 bases between the two ends. The CDR3 is 14 residues long. The germline CDR1 and CDR2 sequences are DFQATT and SNEGSKA (reference sequence). The DNA for the CDR3 is TGCAGTGCTAGAGGGGCAGGGACGGGGTACGAGCAGTACTTC. This sequence encodes CSARGAGTGYEQYF.

The gene calls are TRBV7-2 and TRBJ2-4, with 8 bases aligning to TRBD1. The CDR3 spans 15 residues. Germline V gene data show CDR1 as SGHTA and CDR2 as FQGNSA. J lost 7 bases, V lost 5 bases, and 10 bases had no gene match. The DNA of the CDR3 is TGTGCCAGCAGCCTCCAAGGGGACAGGTTTAACATTCAGTACTTC. Translation gives CASSLQGDRFNIQYF.

The chain links TRBV20-1 to TRBJ2-7, with D tentatively TRBD1 or TRBD2 (6 bases each). Germline CDR1 reads DFQATT; CDR2 reads SNEGSKA (reference sequence). This CDR3 is built from 15 residues. The germline V and J ends were trimmed by 3 bases and 0 bases, with 15 bases remaining between them. CDR3 bases: TGCAGTGCTAGTGGGGGGCCCTATAGCTCCTACGAGCAGTACTTC. This gives the protein CSASGGPYSSYEQYF.